One sample yielded the 20 T cell receptor beta chains listed below, sequenced in a study of identical twins (dated by TCRdb to the mid-2010s). The library relied on 5' RACE. The sequencer listed for this sample is Illumina HiSeq 2000. In TCRdb, the public reads were trimmed at Q25 with fastp and aligned with MiXCR, with productive beta chains retained. Rows are unified per CDR3 protein, each entry keeping the most common DNA and genes. A total of about 900,000 distinct CDR3 sequences appear in this sample, more than 9% of them only once. The ten largest clones capture around 1.6% of the sample. Separately, the same data were catalogued under a study of yellow fever vaccine responses in identical twins.

The sample consisted of PBMCs. The source of these receptors is a woman between 18 and 30 years old in good health.

This clonotype was seen more than once but under ten times. The V call is TRBV12-3 or TRBV12-4, the J call TRBJ1-1; tentative D call: TRBD1 (6 bases). The germline V and J ends were trimmed by 7 bases and 5 bases, with 17 bases remaining between them. The CDR3 contains 14 residues. The CDR3 nucleotides read TGTGCCAGCAATCGGGCGGGGGCCCAGACTGAAGCTTTCTTT. The encoded protein is CASNRAGAQTEAFF.

The chain has TRBV7-6 and TRBJ2-4, with 13 bases that match TRBD2. The junction had 9 bases not matched to a gene; V was cut back by 1 base and J by 0 bases. The CDR3 runs to 20 residues. Germline CDR1 reads SGHVS; CDR2 reads FNYEAQ. For the CDR3, the DNA is TGTGCCAGCAGCTTAGGACGGACTAGCGGGGGTCACATAGCCAAAAACATTCAGTACTTC. This codes for CASSLGRTSGGHIAKNIQYF.

V gene TRBV12-3 or TRBV12-4 combines with J gene TRBJ2-3; 9 nucleotides match TRBD2. This CDR3 has 17 amino acids. V lost 6 bases and J lost 1; bases outside the gene matches: 11. CDR3 amino acids: CASSPQLRTSGTDTQYF. In DNA, the CDR3 is TGTGCCAGCAGCCCCCAACTTCGGACTAGCGGCACAGATACGCAGTATTTT.

The chain links TRBV27 to TRBJ2-7, with a possible D match to TRBD1 (6 bases). CDR3 length: 14 amino acids. Trimming took 5 bases from V and 7 from J, leaving 18 bases between them. The germline gives CDR1 MNHEY, CDR2 SMNVEV (reference sequence). This CDR3 reads CASSAFTGYWEQYV. The DNA for the CDR3 is TGTGCCAGCAGTGCATTTACAGGGTATTGGGAGCAGTACGTC.

In its sample, this clonotype was seen a few times. DNA for the CDR3: TGTGCCAGCAGTTTGAAGCTTCTCTCTGGGGCCAACGTCCTGACTTTC. Translating it yields CASSLKLLSGANVLTF. The chain carries TRBV12-3 or TRBV12-4 and TRBJ2-6, with D unresolved. CDR3 length equals 16 residues. V gave up 3 bases and J gave up 0 bases, with 9 bases separating them.

The rearrangement links TRBV20-1 to TRBJ2-3; D is unclear. This CDR3 has 16 residues. V lost 3 bases, J lost 0 bases, and 16 bases lay in between. CDR1 is DFQATT and CDR2 is SNEGSKA in the germline V gene (reference sequence). The CDR3 DNA reads TGCAGTGCTAGCCCGATGAACTCTGCTAGCACAGATACGCAGTATTTT. The encoded protein is CSASPMNSASTDTQYF.

The table lists this clonotype with many counts. The chain recombines TRBV15 with TRBJ2-1; D is unclear. This CDR3 is 14 amino acids long. CDR1 LNHNV and CDR2 YYDKDF come from the germline V gene (reference sequence). V lost 4 bases and J 4 bases, leaving 11 bases between the germline ends. The CDR3 nucleotides read TGTGCCACCAGCACCCTGGGCGGATACAATGAGCAGTTCTTC. Its protein product is CATSTLGGYNEQFF.

This clonotype has at least ten counts. DNA for the CDR3: TGTGCCAGCATTAGTTCGACAGGGTTAACCTACAATGAGCAGTTCTTC. Its protein is CASISSTGLTYNEQFF. The V gene is TRBV12-3 or TRBV12-4, the J gene TRBJ2-1, with 7 bases identical to TRBD1. The CDR3 runs 16 residues. V lost 7 bases, J lost 2 bases, and 11 bases stayed unmatched.

Many counts were recorded for this clonotype. This chain connects TRBV12-3 or TRBV12-4 to TRBJ1-5, with 7 bases that match TRBD1. V lost 5 bases, J lost 1 base, and 8 bases stayed unmatched. The length of the CDR3 is 16 residues. The CDR3 DNA reads TGTGCCAGCAGTGGGGGTCAGGGGGAAAGCAATCAGCCCCAGCATTTT. The encoded protein is CASSGGQGESNQPQHF.

This clonotype was recorded a few times. This sequence joins TRBV2 and TRBJ2-7, with D hard to call. In germline, CDR1 is SNHLY, CDR2 FYNNEI. The CDR3 sequence is 14 residues long. Trimming took 3 bases from V and 2 from J, leaving 11 bases between them. The CDR3, as DNA: TGTGCCAGCAGTGAGGGCAGGATAACCTACGAGCAGTACTTC. Protein sequence: CASSEGRITYEQYF. Using reference TRBV2 and TRBJ2-7 for the parts outside the CDR3, the full variable domain is EPEVTQTPSHQVTQMGQEVILRCVPISNHLYFYWYRQILGQKVEFLVSFYNNEISEKSEIFDDQFSVERPDGSNFTLKIRSTKLEDSAMYFCASSEGRITYEQYFGPGTRLTVT.

This chain uses TRBV20-1 with TRBJ1-4, with a weak D call TRBD1 (5 bases). The CDR3 runs to 13 residues. The V end was cut by 4 bases, the J end by 4 bases, with 10 bases between. Germline V gives CDR1 DFQATT, CDR2 SNEGSKA (reference sequence). CDR3 in amino acids: CSATDSFNEKLFF. In nucleotides, the CDR3 is TGCAGTGCTACAGACAGTTTTAATGAAAAACTGTTTTTT.

This rearrangement joins TRBV5-1 to TRBJ2-3; 10 bases line up with TRBD2. Per the germline V gene, CDR1 is SGHRS and CDR2 is YFSETQ. This CDR3 region has 18 residues. V lost 4 bases, J lost 2 bases, and 13 bases stayed unmatched. The CDR3, as DNA: TGCGCCAGCAGCCCCAATCGAGGTAGCGGGGGGTTCACAGATACGCAGTATTTT. Its protein product is CASSPNRGSGGFTDTQYF.

This chain connects TRBV10-3 to TRBJ2-6; 12 bases map to TRBD2. Trimming at V came to 3 bases and at J to 0 bases, leaving 3 bases not matched to a gene. Germline V gene sequence: CDR1 ENHRY, CDR2 SYGVKD. CDR3 size: 18 residues. The CDR3 nucleotides read TGTGCCATCAGTGACCCTAGCGGGAGGGCCTCTGGGGCCAACGTCCTGACTTTC. This encodes CAISDPSGRASGANVLTF.

The chain combines TRBV7-2 with TRBJ2-1; TRBD2 aligns across 12 bases. The CDR3 covers 16 residues. The germline gives CDR1 SGHTA, CDR2 FQGNSA. V shed 1 base, J shed 4 bases, and the junction held 2 bases outside the gene matches. The CDR3 bases are TGTGCCAGCAGCTTAGAGGGGACTAGCGGGTACAATGAGCAGTTCTTC. Amino acid sequence: CASSLEGTSGYNEQFF.

The gene calls are TRBV12-3 or TRBV12-4 and TRBJ2-1; 9 positions match TRBD2. This CDR3 region has 16 residues. The V segment lost 6 bases and the J segment 2 bases; nucleotides outside the gene matches: 8. The DNA for the CDR3 is TGTGCCAGCAGACAACAAAGCGGGAGGACCTACAATGAGCAGTTCTTC. It codes for CASRQQSGRTYNEQFF.

This clonotype was seen a handful of times. The DNA for the CDR3 is TGCGCCAGCAGCCAAGGGCGGCACGTTAAGGTTGGGCCTGAAGCTTTCTTT. It is translated as CASSQGRHVKVGPEAFF. J is TRBJ1-1 and V is TRBV4-1; D is unclear. The V gene lost 1 base and the J gene lost 6 bases, with 21 bases spanning the gap. The CDR3 is 17 residues long. Germline-derived CDR1 and CDR2 are MGHRA and YSYEKL.

This CDR3 is CATSDFSDRGLDTQYF. In DNA, the CDR3 is TGTGCCACCAGTGATTTTAGCGATCGAGGTTTAGATACGCAGTATTTT. The V gene is TRBV24-1, the J gene TRBJ2-3; D is possibly TRBD2 (5 bases). CDR3 length: 16 amino acids. V shed 1 base and J shed 5 bases, with 15 bases lying between them. In germline, CDR1 is KGHDR, CDR2 SFDVKD.

For this clonotype: Sequence at one end of the junction differs from germline and may be a read error. The chain has TRBV7-9 and TRBJ2-3; D may be TRBD1 (6 bases). The CDR3 totals 14 residues. The V gene's germline CDR1 is SEHNR and CDR2 FQNEAQ (reference sequence). CDR3 region: CVSSPDRLTDTQYF. CDR3 in DNA: TGTGTCAGCAGTCCCGACAGGCTTACAGATACGCAGTATTTT.

The chain carries TRBV9 and TRBJ1-2, with 7 positions matching TRBD1. This CDR3 is built from 13 residues. Trimming at V came to 4 bases and at J to 7 bases, leaving 7 bases not matched to a gene. Germline values: CDR1 SGDLS, CDR2 YYNGEE. The CDR3 reads CASSPKPGGGYTF. In nucleotides, the CDR3 is TGTGCCAGCAGCCCAAAACCAGGGGGTGGCTACACCTTC.

On this clonotype itself: It may be a read error: a sequence one base away is much more abundant. The rearrangement links TRBV27 to TRBJ2-7; D remains ambiguous. The V end was cut by 7 bases, the J end by 3 bases, with 7 bases between. Germline assignment: CDR1 MNHEY and CDR2 SMNVEV (reference sequence). The CDR3 contains 11 residues. The CDR3 DNA sequence: TGTGCCAGCACTTACAACTACGAGCAGTACTTC. Residues: CASTYNYEQYF.